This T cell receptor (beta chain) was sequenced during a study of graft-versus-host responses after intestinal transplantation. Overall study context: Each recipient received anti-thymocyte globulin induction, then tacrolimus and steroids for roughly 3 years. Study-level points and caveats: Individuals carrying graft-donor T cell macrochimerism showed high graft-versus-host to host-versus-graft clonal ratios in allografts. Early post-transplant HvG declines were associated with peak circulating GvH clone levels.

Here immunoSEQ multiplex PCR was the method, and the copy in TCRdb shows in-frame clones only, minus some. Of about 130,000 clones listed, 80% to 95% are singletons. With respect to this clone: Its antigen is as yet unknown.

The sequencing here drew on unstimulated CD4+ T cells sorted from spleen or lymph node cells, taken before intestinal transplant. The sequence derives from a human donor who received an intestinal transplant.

The CDR3 spells CASSPDRGKQYF. The CDR3 DNA follows: TGCGCCAGCAGCCCCGACAGGGGGAAGCAGTACTTC. The genes are TRBV5-1 and TRBJ2-7, with TRBD1 identical over 9 bases. The germline CDR1 and CDR2 sequences are SGHRS and YFSETQ. Losses at the gene ends were 4 bases for V and 8 bases for J; bases not matched to a gene: 4. The CDR3 has 12 residues.